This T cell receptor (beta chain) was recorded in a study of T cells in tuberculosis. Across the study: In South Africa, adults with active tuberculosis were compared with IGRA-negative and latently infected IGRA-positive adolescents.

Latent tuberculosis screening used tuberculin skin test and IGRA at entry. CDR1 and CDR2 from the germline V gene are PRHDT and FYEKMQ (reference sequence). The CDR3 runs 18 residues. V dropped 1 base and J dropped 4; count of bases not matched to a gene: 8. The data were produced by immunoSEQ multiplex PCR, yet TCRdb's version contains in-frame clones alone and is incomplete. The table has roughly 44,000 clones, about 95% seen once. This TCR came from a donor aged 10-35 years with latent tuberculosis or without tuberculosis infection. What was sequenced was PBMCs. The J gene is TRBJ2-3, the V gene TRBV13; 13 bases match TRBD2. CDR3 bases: TGTGCCAGCAGCTTAGAAGGTCTAACTAGCGGGAGGGCAGATACGCAGTATTTT. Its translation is CASSLEGLTSGRADTQYF. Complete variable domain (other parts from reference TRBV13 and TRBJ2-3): AAGVIQSPRHLIKEKRETATLKCYPIPRHDTVYWYQQGPGQDPQFLISFYEKMQSDKGSIPDRFSAQQFSDYHSELNMSSLELGDSALYFCASSLEGLTSGRADTQYFGPGTRLTVL.